A single sample gave rise to the 32 T cell receptor beta chains below, sequenced in a study of cytomegalovirus exposure and HLA in healthy donors. 13 Jbeta primers and 60 Vbeta primers were used for the PCR. Generated by immunoSEQ multiplex PCR, the TCRdb table keeps only in-frame clones and is missing some. The repertoire holds 100,000 to 150,000 clones, with about four fifths as singletons. Sequences were obtained from PBMCs. These receptors were collected from a man aged 25 to 40 in good health and CMV-seronegative.

The CDR3 DNA is TGTGCCATCAGTCCGGGACAGGATAACTATGGCTACACCTTC. Translated, it gives CAISPGQDNYGYTF. The chain employs TRBV10-3 and TRBJ1-2, with 8 bases matching TRBD1. V lost 5 bases and J lost 1; bases outside the gene matches: 3. Germline V gives CDR1 ENHRY, CDR2 SYGVKD. CDR3 length: 14 amino acids.

V gene TRBV4-2 combines with J gene TRBJ1-2, with 8 positions matching TRBD1. The V segment lost 4 bases and the J segment 8 bases; nucleotides outside the gene matches: 6. Germline loops: CDR1 LGHNA, CDR2 YNFKEQ. There are 13 residues in the CDR3. In nucleotides, the CDR3 is TGTGCCAGCAGCCTCGGACAGGGTAGGGGCTACACCTTC. This encodes CASSLGQGRGYTF.

This chain uses TRBV28 with TRBJ1-4; 7 bases are shared with TRBD1. The CDR3 extends over 18 amino acids. Trimming removed 6 bases from V and 0 bases from J; junction bases left unmatched: 13. CDR1 is MDHEN and CDR2 is SYDVKM in the germline V gene. The CDR3 is CASRNNRDSVSTNEKLFF. The CDR3 nucleotides are TGTGCCAGCAGAAACAACCGGGACAGTGTTTCAACTAATGAAAAACTGTTTTTT.

J is TRBJ1-1 and V is TRBV19, with TRBD1 matching over 10 bases. Germline V lookup: CDR1 LNHDA, CDR2 SQIVND (reference sequence). This CDR3 has 15 amino acids. V gave up 5 bases and J gave up 5 bases; unmatched junction bases: 8. CDR3 in amino acids: CASSRRDRGGTEAFF. For the CDR3, the DNA is TGTGCCAGTAGTCGCCGGGACAGGGGAGGGACTGAAGCTTTCTTT.

This rearrangement joins TRBV2 to TRBJ2-2; 11 nucleotides line up with TRBD1. J gave up 3 bases and V 6 bases, and 3 bases lay outside the gene matches. The CDR3 is 15 residues long. Germline V lookup: CDR1 SNHLY, CDR2 FYNNEI. The CDR3 nucleotides read TGTGCCAGCAGGGGGACAGGGGGATACACCGGGGAGCTGTTTTTT. It is translated as CASRGTGGYTGELFF.

This chain joins TRBV28 and TRBJ1-4, with TRBD1 matching 11 bases. Germline assignment: CDR1 MDHEN and CDR2 SYDVKM. The ends lost 6 bases at V and 7 bases at J; junction bases unmatched: 7. This CDR3 spans 15 amino acids. CDR3: CASSTPGTGGEKLFF. CDR3 nucleotides: TGTGCCAGCAGCACCCCCGGGACAGGGGGTGAAAAACTGTTTTTT.

The CDR3 DNA sequence: TGCGCCAGCAGCTTTACTAGCGGGACCGAGCAGTACTTC. Amino acids: CASSFTSGTEQYF. The rearrangement uses TRBV5-1 and TRBJ2-7; 10 bases align to TRBD2. With 2 bases clipped from V and 6 bases from J, the junction kept 2 bases outside the gene matches. Germline values: CDR1 SGHRS, CDR2 YFSETQ. This CDR3 is built from 13 residues.

The chain links TRBV9 to TRBJ2-1; D perhaps matches TRBD2 (6 bases). The CDR3 is 16 amino acids. V lost 6 bases and J lost 7, with 23 bases in between. Germline V gene data show CDR1 as SGDLS and CDR2 as YYNGEE. The CDR3 DNA reads TGTGCCAGCACCCCCTCGGGCCTCCTCCGGGGGAATGAGCAGTTCTTC. It translates to CASTPSGLLRGNEQFF.

The rearrangement uses TRBV4-2 and TRBJ2-2; 9 bases are shared with TRBD2. The CDR3 consists of 18 residues. Trimming removed 0 bases from V and 1 base from J; junction bases left unmatched: 6. Germline CDR1 and CDR2: LGHNA and YNFKEQ. The CDR3 reads CASSQEGSGGRNTGELFF. The CDR3 DNA sequence: TGTGCCAGCAGCCAAGAAGGTAGCGGGGGCCGGAACACCGGGGAGCTGTTTTTT.

The rearrangement links TRBV15 to TRBJ2-1; 10 positions match TRBD2. The CDR3 totals 18 residues. J gave up 9 bases and V 2 bases, and 16 bases lay outside the gene matches. The germline gives CDR1 LNHNV, CDR2 YYDKDF (reference sequence). CDR3 bases: TGTGCCACCAGCAGATCCAGGAGTATGGGACTAGCGAGTAGTGAGCAGTTCTTC. It specifies CATSRSRSMGLASSEQFF.

The V and J genes are TRBV5-1 and TRBJ1-1, with 12 bases matching TRBD1. Germline V gene data show CDR1 as SGHRS and CDR2 as YFSETQ. V dropped 5 bases and J dropped 4; count of bases not matched to a gene: 6. This CDR3 region has 15 residues. The DNA of the CDR3 is TGCGCCAGCAGTCCCGGGACAGGGGGCCCCACTGAAGCTTTCTTT. Residues: CASSPGTGGPTEAFF.

CDR3 residues: CASSQDSNEQFF. In nucleotides, the CDR3 is TGTGCCAGCAGCCAGGACTCCAATGAGCAGTTCTTC. The chain joins TRBV25-1 to TRBJ2-1, with D tentatively TRBD2 (5 bases). Trimming removed 6 bases from V and 6 bases from J, with 9 bases in between. This CDR3 has 12 residues. The germline CDR1 and CDR2 sequences are MGHDK and SYGVNS.

The chain carries TRBV7-2 and TRBJ2-7; D may be TRBD2 (5 bases). This CDR3 is 13 amino acids long. Germline CDR1 and CDR2: SGHTA and FQGNSA. The germline V and J ends were trimmed by 2 bases and 4 bases, with 9 bases remaining between them. CDR3 DNA sequence: TGTGCCAGCAGCTTACGGGGAGAGTACGAGCAGTACTTC. This encodes CASSLRGEYEQYF.

J is TRBJ2-2 and V is TRBV6-5; D is perhaps TRBD2 (6 bases). The CDR3 is 14 residues long. Per the germline V gene, CDR1 is MNHEY and CDR2 is SVGAGI. The V and J ends lost 3 bases and 8 bases respectively, with 13 bases between them. The CDR3 is CASSYQAGRGELFF. Written as DNA, the CDR3 is TGTGCCAGCAGTTATCAGGCGGGGAGAGGGGAGCTGTTTTTT.

The V gene is TRBV30, the J gene TRBJ2-3; 9 bases fit TRBD2. The J segment lost 6 bases and the V segment lost 2 bases, leaving 12 bases of the junction unmatched. CDR3 length: 16 amino acids. Per the germline V gene, CDR1 is GTSNPN and CDR2 is SVGIG (reference sequence). The CDR3 region is CAWSPFWAGGLDTQYF. The CDR3 DNA sequence: TGTGCCTGGAGTCCTTTTTGGGCGGGAGGGCTTGATACGCAGTATTTT. The whole variable domain, filled in from reference TRBV30 and TRBJ2-3, reads SQTIHQWPATLVQPVGSPLSLECTVEGTSNPNLYWYRQAAGRGLQLLFYSVGIGQISSEVPQNLSASRPQDRQFILSSKKLLLSDSGFYLCAWSPFWAGGLDTQYFGPGTRLTVL.

The V gene is TRBV4-3, the J gene TRBJ1-3, with TRBD1 matching 7 bases. Germline CDR1 is LGHNA and CDR2 is YSLEER. The J segment lost 3 bases and the V segment lost 2 bases, leaving 4 bases of the junction unmatched. This CDR3 spans 15 amino acids. CDR3: CASSQYRGNGNTIYF. The CDR3 DNA is TGCGCCAGCAGCCAATACAGGGGAAATGGAAACACCATATATTTT.

The rearrangement joins TRBV7-2 to TRBJ1-1; TRBD1 is a possible D gene (5 bases). With 1 base removed from V and 8 bases from J, the gap between germline ends came to 8 bases. This CDR3 has 12 amino acids. Germline V CDR1 and CDR2: SGHTA, FQGNSA. The CDR3 is CASSLGWGEAFF. The CDR3 nucleotides read TGTGCCAGCAGCTTAGGGTGGGGCGAAGCTTTCTTT.

The J gene is TRBJ2-1, the V gene TRBV7-2, with 12 bases that match TRBD2. Germline V gene sequence: CDR1 SGHTA, CDR2 FQGNSA. CDR3 length: 18 amino acids. Trimming removed 5 bases from V and 6 bases from J; junction bases left unmatched: 14. CDR3 sequence (DNA): TGTGCCAGCAGCCCCAGACGGCGGACTAGCGGGATTCTCAATGAGCAGTTCTTC. It is translated as CASSPRRRTSGILNEQFF.

V is TRBV7-2 and J is TRBJ2-7, with D hard to call. This CDR3 comprises 11 residues. The germline V gene encodes CDR1 SGHTA and CDR2 FQGNSA. V was trimmed by 6 bases and J by 7 bases, leaving 10 bases between them. CDR3 bases: TGTGCCAGCAGACTATACGAGGAGCAGTACTTC. Encoded protein: CASRLYEEQYF.

The chain uses TRBV19 and TRBJ1-4; D is undetermined. V gave up 5 bases and J gave up 3 bases, with 7 bases separating them. CDR1 is LNHDA, CDR2 SQIVND, per germline (reference sequence). The CDR3 totals 13 residues. The CDR3 loop is CASSPQSNEKLFF. The CDR3 DNA is TGTGCCAGTAGTCCCCAGTCTAATGAAAAACTGTTTTTT. Based on the CDR3 plus reference TRBV19 and TRBJ1-4, the full variable domain is DGGITQSPKYLFRKEGQNVTLSCEQNLNHDAMYWYRQDPGQGLRLIYYSQIVNDFQKGDIAEGYSVSREKKESFPLTVTSAQKNPTAFYLCASSPQSNEKLFFGSGTQLSVL.

The chain combines TRBV2 with TRBJ2-1, with D tentatively TRBD2 (5 bases). The CDR3 runs to 13 residues. CDR1 and CDR2 (germline): SNHLY, FYNNEI. V was pared by 7 bases and J by 8 bases, with 15 bases between. Written as DNA, the CDR3 is TGTGCCAGCACGGAGGCTAGAAGTGATGAGCAGTTCTTC. Protein product: CASTEARSDEQFF.

The J gene is TRBJ2-1, the V gene TRBV13; 16 nucleotides line up with TRBD2. V trimming: 5 bases; J trimming: 2 bases; junction bases outside the gene matches: 3. CDR3 length: 17 amino acids. The germline V gene has CDR1 PRHDT and CDR2 FYEKMQ (reference sequence). Here the CDR3 DNA reads TGTGCCAGCAGCACCGGGACTAGCGGGGGGGCCTACAATGAGCAGTTCTTC. Encoded protein: CASSTGTSGGAYNEQFF.

V usage is TRBV28 and J usage is TRBJ2-7; 11 bases map to TRBD1. The germline V gene has CDR1 MDHEN and CDR2 SYDVKM. The junction had 10 bases not matched to a gene; V was cut back by 4 bases and J by 5 bases. There are 16 residues in the CDR3. The CDR3 loop reads CASSYRTGTGGNEQYF. For the CDR3, the DNA is TGTGCCAGCAGTTACCGTACCGGGACAGGGGGGAACGAGCAGTACTTC. The variable domain in full, with the rest retrieved from reference TRBV28 and TRBJ2-7, is DVKVTQSSRYLVKRTGEKVFLECVQDMDHENMFWYRQDPGLGLRLIYFSYDVKMKEKGDIPEGYSVSREKKERFSLILESASTNQTSMYLCASSYRTGTGGNEQYFGPGTRLTVT.

In DNA form, the CDR3 reads TGCAGCGTTGGGGACAGGGCGACTGAAGCTTTCTTT. Its protein is CSVGDRATEAFF. The chain joins TRBV29-1 to TRBJ1-1; 9 nucleotides match TRBD1. The CDR3 totals 12 residues. V was clipped by 4 bases and J by 5 bases; unmatched bases: 2. CDR1 and CDR2 from the germline V gene are SQVTM and ANQGSEA.

J is TRBJ2-5 and V is TRBV2, with TRBD1 matching 8 bases. The germline CDR1 and CDR2 sequences are SNHLY and FYNNEI. The junction had 3 bases not matched to a gene; V was cut back by 3 bases and J by 3 bases. This CDR3 is built from 14 residues. DNA for the CDR3: TGTGCCAGCAGTGAGCGGACAGGGAAAGAGACCCAGTACTTC. Protein product: CASSERTGKETQYF.

This clone was detected a few times. V and J are TRBV7-2 and TRBJ2-7; 11 nucleotides align to TRBD1. Germline V lookup: CDR1 SGHTA, CDR2 FQGNSA. The CDR3 has 15 residues. V gave up 4 bases and J gave up 1 base; unmatched junction bases: 3. CDR3 bases: TGTGCCAGCAGCTCTTGGGACAGGGGGTCCTACGAGCAGTACTTC. Translating gives CASSSWDRGSYEQYF.

V is TRBV2 and J is TRBJ1-1; 7 bases map to TRBD1. The germline V gene encodes CDR1 SNHLY and CDR2 FYNNEI. Trimming removed 6 bases from V and 1 base from J; junction bases left unmatched: 5. This CDR3 is built from 14 residues. CDR3: CASRTGTENTEAFF. CDR3 DNA: TGTGCCAGCAGGACCGGGACAGAGAACACTGAAGCTTTCTTT.

The chain recombines TRBV18 with TRBJ2-3; 11 positions agree with TRBD2. CDR1 is KGHSH and CDR2 is LQKENI in the germline V gene. This CDR3 is built from 15 residues. V was pared by 5 bases and J by 2 bases, with 3 bases of the junction left unmatched. The CDR3, as DNA: TGTGCCAGCTCAATGACTAGCGGGAACACAGATACGCAGTATTTT. Translating it yields CASSMTSGNTDTQYF.

The chain links TRBV29-1 to TRBJ2-5, with a possible D match to TRBD2 (7 bases). CDR3 size: 13 residues. The V gene's germline CDR1 is SQVTM and CDR2 ANQGSEA. Between the trimmed V and J ends, which lost 4 bases and 3 bases, there was a span of 12 bases. The CDR3 here is CSVGAGAKETQYF. For the CDR3, the DNA is TGCAGCGTTGGGGCGGGGGCCAAAGAGACCCAGTACTTC.

This clone has a handful of counts. The chain carries TRBV6-5 and TRBJ2-7; TRBD2 might be the D (6 bases). CDR3 length: 15 amino acids. Germline CDR1 is MNHEY and CDR2 is SVGAGI. The germline V and J ends were trimmed by 0 bases and 2 bases, with 11 bases remaining between them. The CDR3 is CASSYSKEGTYEQYF. CDR3 bases: TGTGCCAGCAGTTACTCGAAGGAGGGAACCTACGAGCAGTACTTC.

The chain recombines TRBV28 with TRBJ2-2, with TRBD2 matching over 8 bases. The length of the CDR3 is 16 residues. Germline V gives CDR1 MDHEN, CDR2 SYDVKM. The V segment lost 1 base and the J segment 2 bases; nucleotides outside the gene matches: 3. DNA for the CDR3: TGTGCCAGCAGTTTATATGCGGGAGGTAACACCGGGGAGCTGTTTTTT. Its protein product is CASSLYAGGNTGELFF. Full variable domain (outside the CDR3, taken from reference TRBV28 and TRBJ2-2): DVKVTQSSRYLVKRTGEKVFLECVQDMDHENMFWYRQDPGLGLRLIYFSYDVKMKEKGDIPEGYSVSREKKERFSLILESASTNQTSMYLCASSLYAGGNTGELFFGEGSRLTVL.

Notes on this clone: The same CDR3 also results from other DNA sequences found in this sample. The chain employs TRBV28 and TRBJ1-1, with no clear D. The CDR3 loop spans 12 amino acids. Trimming left V 3 bases short and J 1 base short, with 3 bases between. Germline values: CDR1 MDHEN, CDR2 SYDVKM. The CDR3 spells CASSFRNTEAFF. The CDR3 coding sequence is TGTGCCAGCAGTTTCCGGAACACTGAAGCTTTCTTT.